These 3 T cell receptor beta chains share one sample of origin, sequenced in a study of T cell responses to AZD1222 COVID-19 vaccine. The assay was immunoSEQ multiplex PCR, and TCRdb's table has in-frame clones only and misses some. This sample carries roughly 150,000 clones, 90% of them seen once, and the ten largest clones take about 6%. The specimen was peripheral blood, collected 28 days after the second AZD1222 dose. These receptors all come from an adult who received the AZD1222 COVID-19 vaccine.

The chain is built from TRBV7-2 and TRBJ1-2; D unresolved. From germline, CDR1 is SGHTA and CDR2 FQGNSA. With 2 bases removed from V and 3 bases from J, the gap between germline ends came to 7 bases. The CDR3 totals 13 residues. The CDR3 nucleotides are TGTGCCAGCAGCTTAAACGAGGACTATGGCTACACCTTC. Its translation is CASSLNEDYGYTF.

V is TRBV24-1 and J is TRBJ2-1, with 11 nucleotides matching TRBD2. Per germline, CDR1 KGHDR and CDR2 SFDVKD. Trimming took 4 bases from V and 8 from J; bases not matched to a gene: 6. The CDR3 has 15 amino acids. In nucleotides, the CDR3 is TGTGCCACCAGTGACCTAGCGGGAGGTTCCCATGAGCAGTTCTTC. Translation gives CATSDLAGGSHEQFF.

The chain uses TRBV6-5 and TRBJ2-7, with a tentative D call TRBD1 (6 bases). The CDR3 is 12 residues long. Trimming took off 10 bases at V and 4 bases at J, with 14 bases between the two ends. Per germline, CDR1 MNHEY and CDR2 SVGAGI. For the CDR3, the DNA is TGTGCCACCCAAAGGACAGCATACGAGCAGTACTTC. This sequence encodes CATQRTAYEQYF.